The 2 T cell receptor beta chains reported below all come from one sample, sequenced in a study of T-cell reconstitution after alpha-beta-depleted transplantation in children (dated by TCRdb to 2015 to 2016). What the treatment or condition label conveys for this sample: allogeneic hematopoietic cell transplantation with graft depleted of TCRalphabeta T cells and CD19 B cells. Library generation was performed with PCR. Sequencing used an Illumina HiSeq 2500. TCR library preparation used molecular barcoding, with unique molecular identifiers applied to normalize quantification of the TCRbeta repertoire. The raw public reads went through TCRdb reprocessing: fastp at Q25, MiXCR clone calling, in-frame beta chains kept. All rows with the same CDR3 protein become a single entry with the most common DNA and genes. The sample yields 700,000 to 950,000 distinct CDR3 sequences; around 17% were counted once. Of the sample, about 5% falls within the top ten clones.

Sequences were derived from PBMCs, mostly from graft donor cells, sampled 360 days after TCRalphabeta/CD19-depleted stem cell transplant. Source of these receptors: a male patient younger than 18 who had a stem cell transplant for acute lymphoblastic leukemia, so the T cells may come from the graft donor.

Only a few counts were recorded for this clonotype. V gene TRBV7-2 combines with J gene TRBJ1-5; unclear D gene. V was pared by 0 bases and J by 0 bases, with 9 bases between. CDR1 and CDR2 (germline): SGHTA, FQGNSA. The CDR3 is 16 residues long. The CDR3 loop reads CASSLAGLYSNQPQHF. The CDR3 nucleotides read TGTGCCAGCAGCTTAGCAGGGTTGTATAGCAATCAGCCCCAGCATTTT.

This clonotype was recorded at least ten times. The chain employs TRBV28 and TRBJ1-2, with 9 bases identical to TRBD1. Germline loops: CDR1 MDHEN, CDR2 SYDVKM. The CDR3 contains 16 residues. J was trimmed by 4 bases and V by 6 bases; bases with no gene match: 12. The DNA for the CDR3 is TGTGCCAGCAGCCAAGTCCCGGGACAGGGTTTCTATGGCTACACCTTC. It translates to CASSQVPGQGFYGYTF.